This TCR beta chain originates from a study of shared clonotypes between healthy human individuals. Healthy HIV-negative adults without recent acute infections or vaccinations served as donors. V was clipped by 4 bases and J by 1 base, with 11 bases between them. Germline V gene data show CDR1 as SEHNR and CDR2 as FQNEAQ (reference sequence). This CDR3 is 14 amino acids long. Repertoires were generated with immunoSEQ multiplex PCR, while TCRdb's copy carries only in-frame clones and drops some. Seen here are 450,000 to 600,000 clones, around 74% observed once, and the top ten hold about an eighth. This clone showed up just once.

Sequencing used PBMCs. This receptor was taken from a woman aged 40 to 50 in good health. Some clones in this sample may be carry-over from other donors' samples. The chain uses TRBV7-9 and TRBJ2-7; tentatively, D is TRBD1 (6 bases). The chain's CDR3 is CASSSSRGSYEQYF. The CDR3 DNA follows: TGTGCCAGCAGCTCATCAAGGGGGTCCTACGAGCAGTACTTC.